The next 12 T cell receptor beta chains were all read from a single sample in a study of shared clonotypes between healthy human individuals. Measured with immunoSEQ multiplex PCR; TCRdb has only the in-frame clones, and not every one. The table lists 950,000 to 1,100,000 clones, roughly 80% of them singletons. Specimen: memory CD4+ T cells sorted from blood. Subset reported: CD45RA-negative fraction. These receptors came from a man younger than 35 in good health.

The chain combines TRBV9 with TRBJ2-2; 7 bases agree with TRBD2. The CDR3 runs 13 residues. The germline gives CDR1 SGDLS, CDR2 YYNGEE. V trimming: 7 bases; J trimming: 7 bases; junction bases outside the gene matches: 7. Here the CDR3 DNA reads TGTGCCAGCGGACCGCGGGAGCACGGGGAGCTGTTTTTT. Translation: CASGPREHGELFF.

The CDR3 sequence: CSVRSSGSTDTQYF. In DNA, the CDR3 is TGCAGCGTTCGTTCGAGCGGTAGCACAGATACGCAGTATTTT. V usage is TRBV29-1 and J usage is TRBJ2-3, with a weak D call TRBD2 (5 bases). V lost 5 bases and J lost 0, with 12 bases in between. The CDR3 consists of 14 residues. In germline, CDR1 is SQVTM, CDR2 ANQGSEA.

The gene calls are TRBV5-6 and TRBJ2-7, with D perhaps given as TRBD1 or TRBD2 (6 bases each). Trimming stripped 4 bases from V and 4 bases from J, with 12 bases between. CDR1 is SGHDT and CDR2 is YYEEEE in the germline V gene. The CDR3 loop spans 13 amino acids. This chain's CDR3 is CASSLWGAYEQYF. The CDR3 DNA reads as TGTGCCAGCAGCCTGTGGGGGGCGTACGAGCAGTACTTC. The variable domain in full, with the rest retrieved from reference TRBV5-6 and TRBJ2-7, is DAGVTQSPTHLIKTRGQQVTLRCSPKSGHDTVSWYQQALGQGPQFIFQYYEEEERQRGNFPDRFSGHQFPNYSSELNVNALLLGDSALYLCASSLWGAYEQYFGPGTRLTVT.

The CDR3 sequence: CASSSGGVGPDTQYF. The CDR3 nucleotides read TGTGCCAGCTCATCGGGGGGGGTTGGCCCAGATACGCAGTATTTT. This chain uses TRBV18 with TRBJ2-3, with TRBD2 identical over 8 bases. The CDR3 totals 15 residues. The germline gives CDR1 KGHSH, CDR2 LQKENI. V was pared by 5 bases and J by 4 bases, with 8 bases of the junction left unmatched.

J is TRBJ1-2 and V is TRBV5-1, with TRBD1 matching over 7 bases. CDR3 length: 16 residues. V shed 4 bases and J 3 bases; nucleotides not matched to a gene: 12. Germline CDR1 and CDR2: SGHRS and YFSETQ. In DNA, the CDR3 is TGCGCCAGCAGCCCCTCAGGGACAGACGTCCACTATGGCTACACCTTC. Its protein is CASSPSGTDVHYGYTF.

V usage is TRBV5-6 and J usage is TRBJ1-5, with D tentatively TRBD1 (5 bases). Germline assignment: CDR1 SGHDT and CDR2 YYEEEE. This CDR3 comprises 14 residues. V was clipped by 1 base and J by 2 bases, with 7 bases between them. As DNA, the CDR3 is TGTGCCAGCAGCTTGACGGGGGGCAATCAGCCCCAGCATTTT. This codes for CASSLTGGNQPQHF.

This clone appeared a few times. This chain connects TRBV6-6 to TRBJ1-4, with D tentatively TRBD1 (6 bases). This CDR3 contains 14 residues. Germline V gene lookup returns CDR1 MNHNY and CDR2 SVGAGI (reference sequence). Trimming removed 7 bases from V and 7 bases from J, with 16 bases in between. The CDR3 sequence is CASIPSGEREKLFF. The CDR3 bases are TGTGCCAGCATCCCATCAGGGGAGCGTGAAAAACTGTTTTTT.

V gene TRBV25-1 combines with J gene TRBJ2-5; tentatively, D is TRBD1 (6 bases). The CDR3 loop spans 15 amino acids. Germline V gene data show CDR1 as MGHDK and CDR2 as SYGVNS. Deletions cut 3 bases from V and 4 bases from J, with 15 bases between. This chain's CDR3 is CASSDVTGRGETQYF. CDR3 sequence (DNA): TGTGCCAGCAGTGACGTAACAGGGAGAGGAGAGACCCAGTACTTC.

As to this clone: The junction differs from germline at one of its ends, possibly a read error. The CDR3 reads CASSEGGNRGRMNF. CDR3 nucleotides: TGTGCCAGCAGTGAAGGAGGGAACAGGGGGCGGATGAATTTT. The chain has TRBV6-1 and TRBJ2-3; 9 bases are a match to TRBD1. From germline, CDR1 is MNHNS and CDR2 SASEGT. The CDR3 consists of 14 residues.

The chain employs TRBV27 and TRBJ2-1; 12 bases are a match to TRBD2. With V trimmed by 4 bases and J by 8 bases, 6 bases remained unmatched. The CDR3 contains 15 residues. Per the germline V gene, CDR1 is MNHEY and CDR2 is SMNVEV (reference sequence). Here the CDR3 reads CASSSWTSGKDEQFF. CDR3 sequence (DNA): TGTGCCAGCAGTTCATGGACTAGCGGGAAGGATGAGCAGTTCTTC.

Here the CDR3 DNA reads TGTGCCAGCAGCTTAGGTCCAGGGGGAAGTACTGAAGCTTTCTTT. Its translation: CASSLGPGGSTEAFF. This rearrangement joins TRBV7-9 to TRBJ1-1; 7 bases agree with TRBD1. This CDR3 is 15 amino acids long. Germline values: CDR1 SEHNR, CDR2 FQNEAQ (reference sequence). Unmatched junction bases numbered 7, after V lost 1 base and J lost 5 bases.

This chain links TRBV5-4 with TRBJ1-6; no clear D. The CDR3 sequence is 12 residues long. The germline V gene has CDR1 SGHNT and CDR2 YYREEE (reference sequence). V lost 7 bases to trimming and J lost 9 bases, with 11 bases between them. The DNA of the CDR3 is TGTGCCAGCGGGTCTACTGGTTCACCCCTCCACTTT. It encodes CASGSTGSPLHF.